This TCR beta chain was documented in a study of regulatory T cells in long-lasting Graves disease. Findings and limits, study-wide: Those with persistent disease had in common more public clonotypes (roughly 3,000) than new patients (roughly 970).

Germline CDR1 reads SGHTA; CDR2 reads FQGTGA. The CDR3 is 13 amino acids. V gave up 4 bases and J gave up 4 bases, with 8 bases separating them. Construction of the TCR beta libraries employed iRepertoire HTBI primers in conjunction with Arm-PCR of CDR3 regions. TCRdb re-called the multiplex PCR reads through MiXCR, storing one row per CDR3 protein. The sample holds roughly 360,000 distinct CDR3 sequences, 10% to 15% seen once. Time point in this sample: newly diagnosed GD, antithyroid drugs for less than 3 months. TCR sequences were obtained from RNA taken from PBMCs. This clonotype showed up just a few times. Its antigen is unknown. This sample also appeared in a second study, on T cells in Graves' hyperthyroidism and ophthalmopathy.

V gene TRBV7-3 combines with J gene TRBJ2-1; D unresolved. This sequence originates from a woman under 30 with Graves disease. This specimen consisted of peripheral blood mononuclear cells (PBMCs), obtained at new diagnosis, from a patient treated with antithyroid drugs. The CDR3 reads CASSSEIYNEQFF. In DNA form, the CDR3 reads TGTGCCAGCAGCTCGGAAATTTACAATGAGCAGTTCTTC.